Described below is a single TCR beta chain sequence and its context. In the source study's methods: Reference gene primers were amplified, and this amplification served to estimate nucleated cell counts. Some clones are missing from TCRdb's copy, which holds only in-frame ones; the method was immunoSEQ multiplex PCR. The D gene and trimming were derived from the DNA, and the V and J assignments and clone size from that table. This sample has a few hundred thousand clones, with around 87% found just once. The data stem from a study of blood T cell repertoires in COVID-19. Study-wide background: Collection of acute and convalescent COVID-19 samples took place in the United States, Italy and Spain.

Germline V CDR1 and CDR2: SNHLY, FYNNEI. V gave up 2 bases and J gave up 5 bases, with 15 bases separating them. The CDR3 loop spans 15 amino acids. The V call is TRBV2, the J call TRBJ1-1; D might be TRBD1 (6 bases). Sequencing used PBMCs or T cells enriched from blood (not recorded which). The origin of this receptor is a woman between 40 and 50 years old who had recovered from COVID-19. The CDR3 DNA is TGTGCCAGCAGTGAAATGGGCAGGGGAGAGACTGAAGCTTTCTTT. Its translation: CASSEMGRGETEAFF. Supplemented by reference TRBV2 and TRBJ1-1, the full variable domain reads EPEVTQTPSHQVTQMGQEVILRCVPISNHLYFYWYRQILGQKVEFLVSFYNNEISEKSEIFDDQFSVERPDGSNFTLKIRSTKLEDSAMYFCASSEMGRGETEAFFGQGTRLTVV.